The 4 T cell receptor beta chains listed next were all sequenced from one sample in a study of blood T cell repertoires in COVID-19. Here immunoSEQ multiplex PCR was the method, and the copy in TCRdb shows in-frame clones only, minus some. The data contain some 250,000 clones, roughly four fifths of them seen just once; the ten biggest clones take up about 4.4%. Sequencing input: peripheral blood. These receptors originate from a man aged 50 to 59 with active or convalescent COVID-19.

This chain uses TRBV5-1 with TRBJ2-5; possible D gene TRBD1, 5 bases. The CDR3 is 13 amino acids. With 1 base removed from V and 5 bases from J, the gap between germline ends came to 9 bases. Germline CDR1 is SGHRS and CDR2 is YFSETQ. This CDR3 reads CASSLFSGETQYF. The CDR3 nucleotides are TGCGCCAGCAGCTTGTTCTCAGGGGAGACCCAGTACTTC.

CDR3 sequence reads: CASTAGGYRTGELFF. CDR3 DNA: TGTGCCAGCACCGCGGGGGGCTATCGGACCGGGGAGCTGTTTTTT. The chain recombines TRBV28 with TRBJ2-2, with 8 bases that match TRBD2. This CDR3 is built from 15 residues. Trimming at V came to 7 bases and at J to 5 bases, leaving 9 bases not matched to a gene. From germline, CDR1 is MDHEN and CDR2 SYDVKM.

This clone was observed a few times. The chain recombines TRBV6-2 or TRBV6-3 with TRBJ1-2; 8 bases fit TRBD1. The CDR3 is made up of 16 amino acids. Germline CDR1 is MNHEY and CDR2 is SVGEGT. Losses at the gene ends were 2 bases for V and 6 bases for J; bases not matched to a gene: 11. The DNA of the CDR3 is TGTGCCAGCAGTTACCCAACGGACAGGGTGGAGAATGGCTACACCTTC. Protein: CASSYPTDRVENGYTF.

V usage is TRBV12-3 or TRBV12-4 and J usage is TRBJ2-5, with D tentatively TRBD2 (6 bases). V lost 6 bases, J lost 5 bases, and 10 bases lay in between. The CDR3 runs to 12 residues. CDR3 in amino acids: CASSPTRETQYF. Here the CDR3 DNA reads TGTGCCAGCAGCCCGACTAGGGAGACCCAGTACTTC.